A selection of T cell receptor beta chains follows, all from one sample in a study of CXCR3-negative and CXCR3-positive naive CD8 T cells. One entry per CDR3 protein, without DNA, is what TCRdb gives after re-calling the 5' RACE reads. Here the sample table reports more than 100,000 distinct CDR3 sequences. Sequencing was done on a sample of naive CXCR3+ CD8+ T cells from blood. These receptors were obtained from a human donor in good health. Some clones in this sample may be carry-over from other donors' samples. CDR3s include the opening cysteine and the closing phenylalanine or tryptophan.

TRBV14,TRBJ2-1,CASRRLAGGSEQFF
TRBV7-9,TRBJ1-3,CASTLGPTGAGNTIYF
TRBV11-2,TRBJ2-5,CASSPSMWSSVETQYF
TRBV4-3,TRBJ1-1,CASSQDAAYTEAFF
TRBV12-3/TRBV12-4,TRBJ2-2,CASSLFLAGTSNTGELFF
TRBV7-8,TRBJ2-1,CASSPGLAGVSNEQFF
TRBV5-4,TRBJ2-3,CASKLAGGSDTQYF
TRBV15,TRBJ2-2,CATSISGIKTNTGELFF
TRBV5-1,TRBJ2-1,CASSPDRQAYEQFF
TRBV7-9,TRBJ1-1,CASRDLNTEAFF
TRBV7-9,TRBJ2-2,CASSPALSTGELFF
TRBV6-2/TRBV6-3,TRBJ2-5,CASSYQGGRFMETQYF
TRBV11-1,TRBJ2-1,CASSPGASGIDDEQFF
TRBV27,TRBJ1-5,CASSPPNQPQHF
TRBV28,TRBJ2-7,CASAPDSIPYEQYF
TRBV29-1,TRBJ2-6,CSVEDQESGANVLTF
TRBV11-2,TRBJ2-2,CASSFGQGGRTGELFF
TRBV12-3/TRBV12-4,TRBJ2-7,CASSFSGLAGGREQYF
TRBV5-1,TRBJ1-2,CASSLTGLGERYGYTF
TRBV25-1,TRBJ2-3,CASRRGLLAQYF
TRBV5-1,TRBJ2-3,CASSLASGGPDTQYF
TRBV15,TRBJ2-7,CATSSGTELYEQYF
TRBV29-1,TRBJ1-2,CSVDTGLNYGYTF
TRBV27,TRBJ2-7,CASSPAAMGGASYEQYF
TRBV9,TRBJ2-7,CASSASGGASYEQYF
TRBV5-1,TRBJ1-2,CASSLVATGDGYTF
TRBV10-2,TRBJ1-5,CASSEGQGYQPQHF
TRBV7-2,TRBJ2-7,CASIPGLAPRDPTREQYF
TRBV7-9,TRBJ2-1,CASSPLSGSSYNEQFF
TRBV25-1,TRBJ1-2,CASSDYRVLPQYNYGYTF
TRBV2,TRBJ1-2,CASFLGQVATGYTF
TRBV10-2,TRBJ2-1,CASSDQWTSGRYNEQFF
TRBV2,TRBJ2-7,CASRGDHSYEQYF
TRBV5-1,TRBJ1-1,CASSLEQFSAEAFF
TRBV12-3/TRBV12-4,TRBJ2-7,CASSLWDSSYEQYF
TRBV13,TRBJ1-2,CASSPDRGRERSNYGYTF
TRBV5-1,TRBJ1-1,CASSSVSISTEAFF
TRBV28,TRBJ2-5,CASSAHDRARETQYF
TRBV3-1,TRBJ2-5,CASSQFRPAPQETQYF
TRBV7-6,TRBJ2-2,CASSLVVQGATGELFF
TRBV29-1,TRBJ2-5,CSVQGVSWETQYF
TRBV7-2,TRBJ2-3,CASSFGTSGRAPADTQYF
TRBV28,TRBJ1-2,CASSLTGGRGYTF
TRBV29-1,TRBJ2-7,CSVDTGTAYEQYF
TRBV27,TRBJ2-1,CASSTDWGASYNEQFF
TRBV7-9,TRBJ2-7,CASSARQGPTYEQYF
TRBV6-2/TRBV6-3,TRBJ2-1,CASAPPRGDEQFF
TRBV25-1,TRBJ2-1,CASSDSGFGREFF
TRBV5-1,TRBJ2-7,CASSLAADGAYEQYF
TRBV19,TRBJ2-7,CASSSGLPSEQYF
TRBV4-1,TRBJ2-1,CASSAGTSPYNEQFF
TRBV9,TRBJ2-2,CASRRREPTPGSCFF
TRBV28,TRBJ2-3,CASRPDRGPTDTQYF
TRBV20-1,TRBJ2-7,CSARDFQRGVGSYEQYF
TRBV6-5,TRBJ2-2,CASSYSGEEVLFF